The 8 T cell receptor beta chains below were found in one sample sequenced in a study of CD8+CD57+ T cells in acquired aplastic anemia (dated by TCRdb to the late 2010s). The sequencer was an Illumina HiSeq 2000. Genomic DNA served as template for TCR beta VDJ combination and CDR3 sequence profiling. TCRdb cleaned the public reads at Q25 with fastp, built clones with MiXCR and kept in-frame beta chains. Duplicate CDR3 protein sequences are folded into a single record with the most common DNA and genes. The sample table contains some 190,000 distinct CDR3 sequences; only one count was recorded for 50% to 55% of them. The ten largest account for about 16% of the sample. The sample was sorted CD4+, CD8+, or CD8+CD57+ T cells (not recorded which) from PBMCs. All receptors derive from a human donor in good health, serving as a control.

This clonotype was counted a few times. The rearrangement uses TRBV20-1 and TRBJ1-2; D is ambiguous. V was trimmed by 1 base and J by 5 bases, leaving 8 bases between them. The germline V gene encodes CDR1 DFQATT and CDR2 SNEGSKA (reference sequence). The CDR3 length is 12 residues. CDR3 bases: TGCAGTGCTAGAGGCGGTTCTTATGGCTACACCTTC. Amino acid sequence: CSARGGSYGYTF.

This chain links TRBV18 with TRBJ1-2, with 7 bases identical to TRBD1. The length of the CDR3 is 14 residues. CDR1 KGHSH and CDR2 LQKENI come from the germline V gene. After removal of 1 base from V and 8 bases from J, the junction contained 7 bases not matched to a gene. As DNA, the CDR3 is TGTGCCAGCTCACCACAGGGGGCGCAGAGCGGCTACACCTTC. It encodes CASSPQGAQSGYTF.

For this clonotype: One end of the junction varies from germline; a read error may be responsible. The J gene is TRBJ1-2, the V gene TRBV29-1, with D tentatively TRBD1 (5 bases). The length of the CDR3 is 12 residues. In germline, CDR1 is SQVTM, CDR2 ANQGSEA. CDR3 loop: CSVEGRDYGHTF. The CDR3 bases are TGCAGCGTTGAGGGACGGGACTATGGCCACACCTTC.

This clonotype was counted once. In DNA, the CDR3 is TGCAGTGCTGACAGGGGAGAGGGCACTGAAGCTTTCTTT. Residues: CSADRGEGTEAFF. The chain has TRBV20-1 and TRBJ1-1, with 8 bases that match TRBD1. This CDR3 has 13 amino acids. V shed 5 bases and J 4 bases; nucleotides not matched to a gene: 6. Germline CDR1 reads DFQATT; CDR2 reads SNEGSKA (reference sequence).

About this clonotype: This may be a read error, as it is one base from a much larger clone. The V gene is TRBV24-1, the J gene TRBJ1-2; the D is unclear. V lost 6 bases, J lost 5 bases, and 9 bases lay in between. The CDR3 contains 12 residues. From germline, CDR1 is KGHDR and CDR2 SFDVKD. The CDR3 sequence is CATSMPSYGYTF. Written as DNA, the CDR3 is TGTGCCACCAGTATGCCGTCTTATGGCTACACCTTC.

This clonotype was seen many times. J is TRBJ1-1 and V is TRBV6-5; TRBD1 aligns across 7 bases. Losses at the gene ends were 6 bases for V and 1 base for J; bases not matched to a gene: 8. Germline CDR1 MNHEY, CDR2 SVGAGI. The CDR3 is made up of 15 amino acids. The CDR3 reads CASSRRQGTNTEAFF. CDR3 bases: TGTGCCAGCAGCCGCCGACAGGGTACGAACACTGAAGCTTTCTTT.

The V and J genes are TRBV20-1 and TRBJ1-2; D gene unclear. Between the trimmed V and J ends, which lost 0 bases and 4 bases, there was a span of 9 bases. The CDR3 is 13 residues long. Germline V gives CDR1 DFQATT, CDR2 SNEGSKA (reference sequence). Here the CDR3 reads CSARETGSYGYTF. In DNA form, the CDR3 reads TGCAGTGCTAGAGAGACCGGGAGCTATGGCTACACCTTC.

This CDR3 reads CASSQDSVGGNYEQYF. DNA of the CDR3: TGTGCCAGCAGCCAAGACTCAGTGGGGGGCAACTACGAGCAGTACTTC. The V and J genes are TRBV7-2 and TRBJ2-7; D possibly matches TRBD1 or TRBD2 (6 bases each). Germline values: CDR1 SGHTA, CDR2 FQGNSA. The CDR3 covers 16 residues. V was clipped by 5 bases and J by 3 bases, with 20 bases between them. Together with reference TRBV7-2 and TRBJ2-7, the CDR3 gives the full variable domain: GAGVSQSPSNKVTEKGKDVELRCDPISGHTALYWYRQSLGQGLEFLIYFQGNSAPDKSGLPSDRFSAERTGGSVSTLTIQRTQQEDSAVYLCASSQDSVGGNYEQYFGPGTRLTVT.